The TCR beta chain under discussion was sequenced for a study of blood T cells in healthy people across ages. The V gene end was trimmed by 3 bases and the J gene end by 2 bases; junction bases not matched to a gene: 3. The CDR3 totals 15 residues. Looked up from germline, CDR1 is MGHDK and CDR2 is SYGVNS. Drawn from each donor were approximately 10 milliliters of peripheral blood. Primers used in a second PCR of about 6 to 11 cycles were a sample-barcoded 5' primer and a J-beta primer mix. TCRdb re-called the 5' RACE reads with MiXCR, one entry per CDR3 protein. The sample comprises about 2 million distinct CDR3 sequences, roughly 49% of which are singletons, and 2.1% rests with the top ten.

This chain links TRBV25-1 with TRBJ2-1; 8 nucleotides line up with TRBD1. Material for sequencing was blood. The source is a woman aged 40 to 49 in good health. CDR3 sequence reads: CASSDWTGTYNEQFF. The CDR3 coding sequence is TGTGCCAGCAGTGATTGGACAGGGACCTACAATGAGCAGTTCTTC.